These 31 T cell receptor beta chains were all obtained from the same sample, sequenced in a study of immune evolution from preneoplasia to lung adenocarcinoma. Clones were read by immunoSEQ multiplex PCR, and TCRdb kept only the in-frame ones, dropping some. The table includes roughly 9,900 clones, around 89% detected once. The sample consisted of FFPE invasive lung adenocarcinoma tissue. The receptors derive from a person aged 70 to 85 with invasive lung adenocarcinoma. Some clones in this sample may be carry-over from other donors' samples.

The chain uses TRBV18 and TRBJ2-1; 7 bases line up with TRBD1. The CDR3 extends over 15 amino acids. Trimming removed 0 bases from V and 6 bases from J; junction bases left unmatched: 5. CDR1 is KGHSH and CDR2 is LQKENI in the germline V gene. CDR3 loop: CASSPPGRQGNEQFF. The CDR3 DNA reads TGTGCCAGCTCACCACCGGGACGACAGGGCAATGAGCAGTTCTTC.

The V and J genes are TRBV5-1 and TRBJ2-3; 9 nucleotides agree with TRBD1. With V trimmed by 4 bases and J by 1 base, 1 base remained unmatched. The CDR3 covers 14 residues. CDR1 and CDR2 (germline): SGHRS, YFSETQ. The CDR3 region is CASSRDRGTDTQYF. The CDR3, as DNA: TGCGCCAGCAGCAGGGACAGGGGCACAGATACGCAGTATTTT. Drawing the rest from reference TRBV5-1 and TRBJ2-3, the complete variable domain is KAGVTQTPRYLIKTRGQQVTLSCSPISGHRSVSWYQQTPGQGLQFLFEYFSETQRNKGNFPGRFSGRQFSNSRSEMNVSTLELGDSALYLCASSRDRGTDTQYFGPGTRLTVL.

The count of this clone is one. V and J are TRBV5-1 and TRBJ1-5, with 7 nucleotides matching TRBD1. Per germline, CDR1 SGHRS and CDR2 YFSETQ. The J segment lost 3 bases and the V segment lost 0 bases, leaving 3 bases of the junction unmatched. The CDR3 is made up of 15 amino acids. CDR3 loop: CASSLGDRPNQPQHF. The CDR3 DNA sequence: TGCGCCAGCAGCTTGGGGGACAGACCCAATCAGCCCCAGCATTTT.

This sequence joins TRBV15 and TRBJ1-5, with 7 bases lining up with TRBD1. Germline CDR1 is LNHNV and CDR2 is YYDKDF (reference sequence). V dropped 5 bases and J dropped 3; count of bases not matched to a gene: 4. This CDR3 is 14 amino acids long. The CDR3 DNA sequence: TGTGCCACCAGCTTGACAGGGACCAATCAGCCCCAGCATTTT. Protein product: CATSLTGTNQPQHF.

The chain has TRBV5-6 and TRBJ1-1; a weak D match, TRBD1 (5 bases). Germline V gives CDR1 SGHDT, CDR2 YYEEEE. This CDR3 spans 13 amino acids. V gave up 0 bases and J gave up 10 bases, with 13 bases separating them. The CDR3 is CASSLGEGPAAFF. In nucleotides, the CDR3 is TGTGCCAGCAGCTTGGGGGAGGGGCCTGCAGCTTTCTTT.

CDR3: CASSFEPGGNQPQHF. The CDR3, as DNA: TGCGCCAGCAGCTTCGAGCCCGGGGGCAATCAGCCCCAGCATTTT. The chain carries TRBV5-1 and TRBJ1-5; unclear D gene. Germline CDR1 is SGHRS and CDR2 is YFSETQ. The germline V and J ends were trimmed by 2 bases and 2 bases, with 11 bases remaining between them. The CDR3 totals 15 residues.

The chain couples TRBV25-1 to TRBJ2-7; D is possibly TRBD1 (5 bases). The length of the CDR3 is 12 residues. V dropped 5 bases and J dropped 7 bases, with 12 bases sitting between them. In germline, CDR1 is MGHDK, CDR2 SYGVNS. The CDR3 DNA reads TGTGCCAGCAGTCCAGGGATGGGGGAGCAGTACTTC. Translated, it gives CASSPGMGEQYF.

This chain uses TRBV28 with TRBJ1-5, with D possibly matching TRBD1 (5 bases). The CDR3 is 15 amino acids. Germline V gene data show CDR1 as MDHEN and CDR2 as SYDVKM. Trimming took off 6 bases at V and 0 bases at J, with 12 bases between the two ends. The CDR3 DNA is TGTGCCAGCAGCGCTGACAGCTATAGCAATCAGCCCCAGCATTTT. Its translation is CASSADSYSNQPQHF.

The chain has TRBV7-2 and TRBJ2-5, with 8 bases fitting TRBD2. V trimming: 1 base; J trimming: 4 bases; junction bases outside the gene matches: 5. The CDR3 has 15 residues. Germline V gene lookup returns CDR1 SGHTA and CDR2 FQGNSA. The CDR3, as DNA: TGTGCCAGCAGCTTAGACGGGAGGGCCCGAGAGACCCAGTACTTC. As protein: CASSLDGRARETQYF. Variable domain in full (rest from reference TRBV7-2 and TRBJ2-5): GAGVSQSPSNKVTEKGKDVELRCDPISGHTALYWYRQSLGQGLEFLIYFQGNSAPDKSGLPSDRFSAERTGGSVSTLTIQRTQQEDSAVYLCASSLDGRARETQYFGPGTRLLVL.

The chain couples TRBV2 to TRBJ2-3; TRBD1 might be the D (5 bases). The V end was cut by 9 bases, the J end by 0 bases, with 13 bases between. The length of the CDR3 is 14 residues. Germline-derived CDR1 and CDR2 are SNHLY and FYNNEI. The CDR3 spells CARQTESSTDTQYF. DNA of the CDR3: TGTGCCAGACAGACAGAATCTAGCACAGATACGCAGTATTTT.

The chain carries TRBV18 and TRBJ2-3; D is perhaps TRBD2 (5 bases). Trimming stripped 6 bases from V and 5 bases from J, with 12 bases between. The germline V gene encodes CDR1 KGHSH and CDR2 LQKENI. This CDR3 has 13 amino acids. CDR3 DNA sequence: TGTGCCAGCTCCCCTAGAGCGGAAGATACGCAGTATTTT. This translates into CASSPRAEDTQYF.

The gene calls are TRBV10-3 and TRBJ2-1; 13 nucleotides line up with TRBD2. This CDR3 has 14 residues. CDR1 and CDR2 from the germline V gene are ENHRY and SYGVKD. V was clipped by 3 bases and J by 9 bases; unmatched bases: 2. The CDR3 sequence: CAISELAGGSEQFF. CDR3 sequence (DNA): TGTGCCATCAGTGAACTAGCGGGGGGGAGTGAGCAGTTCTTC.

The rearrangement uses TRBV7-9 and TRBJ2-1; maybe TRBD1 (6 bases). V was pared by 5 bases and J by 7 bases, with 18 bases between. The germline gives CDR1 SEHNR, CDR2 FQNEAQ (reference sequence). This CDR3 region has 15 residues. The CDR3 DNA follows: TGTGCCAGCAGCCCAGGCTGGGGGCTCAGGAATGAGCAGTTCTTC. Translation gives CASSPGWGLRNEQFF.

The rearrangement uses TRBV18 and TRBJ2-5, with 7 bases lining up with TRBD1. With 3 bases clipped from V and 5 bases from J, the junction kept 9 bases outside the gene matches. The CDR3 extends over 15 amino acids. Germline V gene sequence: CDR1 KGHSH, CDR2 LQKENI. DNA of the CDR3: TGTGCCAGCTCACCTTTTGAGGGGGCGCAGGAGACCCAGTACTTC. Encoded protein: CASSPFEGAQETQYF.

The CDR3 DNA is TGTGCCTGGACGGGACAGGACTCCTACGAGCAGTACTTC. Amino acids: CAWTGQDSYEQYF. This chain uses TRBV30 with TRBJ2-7; TRBD1 matches at 8 bases. CDR1 is GTSNPN, CDR2 SVGIG, per germline (reference sequence). Germline trimming cut 4 bases from V and 0 bases from J; bases unmatched to any gene: 2. This CDR3 spans 13 amino acids.

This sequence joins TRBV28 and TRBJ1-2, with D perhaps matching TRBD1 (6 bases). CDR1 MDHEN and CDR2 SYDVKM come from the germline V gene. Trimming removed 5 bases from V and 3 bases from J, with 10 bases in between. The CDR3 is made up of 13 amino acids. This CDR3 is CASSQGTDYGYTF. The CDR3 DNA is TGTGCCAGCAGTCAGGGGACGGACTATGGCTACACCTTC.

The CDR3 DNA reads TGTGCCAGCAGTCCCGGGGACAGGGGTAATTCACCCCTCCACTTT. Residues: CASSPGDRGNSPLHF. The V and J genes are TRBV27 and TRBJ1-6, with 10 bases matching TRBD1. V lost 5 bases and J lost 6; bases outside the gene matches: 4. CDR1 is MNHEY and CDR2 is SMNVEV in the germline V gene (reference sequence). The CDR3 contains 15 residues.

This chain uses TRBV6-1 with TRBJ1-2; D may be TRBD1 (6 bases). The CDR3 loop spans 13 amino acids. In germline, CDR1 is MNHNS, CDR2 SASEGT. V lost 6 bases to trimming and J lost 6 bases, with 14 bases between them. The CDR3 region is CASRATGRDGYTF. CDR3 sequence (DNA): TGTGCCAGCAGAGCCACAGGGAGGGATGGCTACACCTTC.

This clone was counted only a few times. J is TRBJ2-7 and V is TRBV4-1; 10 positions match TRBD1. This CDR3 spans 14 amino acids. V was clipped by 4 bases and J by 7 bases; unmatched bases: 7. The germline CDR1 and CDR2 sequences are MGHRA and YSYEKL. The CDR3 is CASSPLGTGEEQYF. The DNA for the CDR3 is TGCGCCAGCAGCCCCCTGGGGACAGGGGAAGAGCAGTACTTC.

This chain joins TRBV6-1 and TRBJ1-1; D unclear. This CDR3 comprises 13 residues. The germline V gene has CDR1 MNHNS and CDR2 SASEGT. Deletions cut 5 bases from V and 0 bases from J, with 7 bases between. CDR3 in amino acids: CASSRTVNTEAFF. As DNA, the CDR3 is TGTGCCAGCAGTCGTACAGTGAACACTGAAGCTTTCTTT.

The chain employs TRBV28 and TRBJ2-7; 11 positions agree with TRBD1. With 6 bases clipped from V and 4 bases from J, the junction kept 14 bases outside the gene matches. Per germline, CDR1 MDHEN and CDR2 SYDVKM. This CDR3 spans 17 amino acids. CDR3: CASSQTLGTGGAYEQYF. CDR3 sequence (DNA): TGTGCCAGCAGCCAAACACTCGGGACAGGGGGGGCTTACGAGCAGTACTTC.

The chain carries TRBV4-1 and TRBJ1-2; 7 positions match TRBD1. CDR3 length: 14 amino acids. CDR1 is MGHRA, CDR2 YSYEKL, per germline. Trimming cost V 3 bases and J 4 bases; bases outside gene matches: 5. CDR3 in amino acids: CASSHLGQPYGYTF. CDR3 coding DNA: TGCGCCAGCAGCCACTTGGGACAGCCCTATGGCTACACCTTC.

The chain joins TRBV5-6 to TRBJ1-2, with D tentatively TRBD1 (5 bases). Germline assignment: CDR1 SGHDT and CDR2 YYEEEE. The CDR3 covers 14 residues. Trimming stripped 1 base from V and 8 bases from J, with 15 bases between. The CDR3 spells CASSLRMGVEGYTF. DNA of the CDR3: TGTGCCAGCAGCTTGCGTATGGGGGTGGAAGGCTACACCTTC.

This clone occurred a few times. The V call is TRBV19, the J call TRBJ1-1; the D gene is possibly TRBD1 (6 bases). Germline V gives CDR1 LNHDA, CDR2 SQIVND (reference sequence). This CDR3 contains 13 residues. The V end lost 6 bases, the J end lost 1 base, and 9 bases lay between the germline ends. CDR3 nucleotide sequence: TGTGCCAGTAGAGTGACAGGGAACACTGAAGCTTTCTTT. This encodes CASRVTGNTEAFF.

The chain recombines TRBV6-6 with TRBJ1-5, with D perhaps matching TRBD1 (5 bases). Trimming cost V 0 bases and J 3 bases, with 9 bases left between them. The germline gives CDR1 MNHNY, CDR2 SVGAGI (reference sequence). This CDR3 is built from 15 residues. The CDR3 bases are TGTGCCAGCAGTTACTCCCGGACAAACAATCAGCCCCAGCATTTT. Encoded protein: CASSYSRTNNQPQHF.

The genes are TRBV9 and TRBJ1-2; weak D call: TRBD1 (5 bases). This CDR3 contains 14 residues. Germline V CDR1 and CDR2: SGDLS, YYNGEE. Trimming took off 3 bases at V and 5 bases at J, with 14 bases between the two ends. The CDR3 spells CASSGAGKGYGYTF. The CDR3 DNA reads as TGTGCCAGCAGCGGCGCAGGGAAAGGGTATGGCTACACCTTC.

The CDR3 sequence is CASSDSGGSGTDTQYF. CDR3 coding DNA: TGTGCCAGCAGTGACTCAGGGGGGAGCGGCACAGATACGCAGTATTTT. The chain joins TRBV6-4 to TRBJ2-3, with D perhaps being TRBD1 or TRBD2 (6 bases each). The germline V gene encodes CDR1 MRHNA and CDR2 SNTAGT. There are 16 residues in the CDR3. V dropped 0 bases and J dropped 1 base, with 11 bases sitting between them.

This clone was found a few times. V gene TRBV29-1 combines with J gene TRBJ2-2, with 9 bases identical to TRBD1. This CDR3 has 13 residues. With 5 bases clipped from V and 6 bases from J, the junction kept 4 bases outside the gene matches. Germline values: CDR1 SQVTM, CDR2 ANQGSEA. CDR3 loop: CSVRRQGAGELFF. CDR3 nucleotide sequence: TGCAGCGTTCGAAGACAGGGGGCCGGGGAGCTGTTTTTT.

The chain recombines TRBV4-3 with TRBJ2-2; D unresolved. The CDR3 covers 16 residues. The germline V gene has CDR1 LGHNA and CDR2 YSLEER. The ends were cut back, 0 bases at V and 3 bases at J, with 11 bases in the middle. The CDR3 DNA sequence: TGCGCCAGCAGCCAAGAATCTTGGGTTGACACCGGGGAGCTGTTTTTT. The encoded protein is CASSQESWVDTGELFF.

The CDR3 DNA reads TGCGCCAGCAGCCAAGATATTAATAGCAATCAGCCCCAGCATTTT. It is translated as CASSQDINSNQPQHF. V and J are TRBV4-1 and TRBJ1-5, with D unresolved. This CDR3 is built from 15 residues. The germline V gene encodes CDR1 MGHRA and CDR2 YSYEKL. Between the trimmed V and J ends, which lost 0 bases and 0 bases, there was a span of 6 bases.

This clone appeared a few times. CDR3 sequence: CATSRAETVAYGYTF. In DNA form, the CDR3 reads TGTGCCACCAGCAGAGCTGAGACGGTTGCGTATGGCTACACCTTC. The rearrangement uses TRBV15 and TRBJ1-2; D gene ambiguous. Trimming took 1 base from V and 5 from J, leaving 14 bases between them. The CDR3 extends over 15 amino acids. Germline V gives CDR1 LNHNV, CDR2 YYDKDF (reference sequence).